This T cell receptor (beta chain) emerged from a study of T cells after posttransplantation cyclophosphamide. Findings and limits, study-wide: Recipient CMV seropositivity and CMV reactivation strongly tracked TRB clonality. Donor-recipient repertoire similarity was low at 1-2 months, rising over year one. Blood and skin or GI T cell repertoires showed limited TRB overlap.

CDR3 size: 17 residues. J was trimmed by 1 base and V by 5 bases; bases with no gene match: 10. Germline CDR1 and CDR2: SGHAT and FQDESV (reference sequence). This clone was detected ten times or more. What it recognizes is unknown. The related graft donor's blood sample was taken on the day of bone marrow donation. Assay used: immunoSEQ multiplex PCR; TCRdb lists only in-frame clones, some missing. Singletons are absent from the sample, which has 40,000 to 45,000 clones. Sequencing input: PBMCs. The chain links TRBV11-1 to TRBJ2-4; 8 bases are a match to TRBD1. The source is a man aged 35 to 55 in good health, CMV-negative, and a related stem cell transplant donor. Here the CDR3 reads CASSMDRAPDAKNIQYF. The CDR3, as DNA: TGTGCCAGCAGCATGGACAGGGCCCCCGATGCCAAAAACATTCAGTACTTC.